A selection of T cell receptor beta chains follows, all from one sample in a study of T cell repertoires in aging, cancer and after chemotherapy. TCRdb re-called the multiplex PCR reads through MiXCR, storing one row per CDR3 protein. The sample lists about 6,300 distinct CDR3 sequences; over 30% were seen once. The specimen sequenced was blood. The receptor set was obtained from a human donor in good health. Both conserved end residues are trimmed from each CDR3. Fields, in order: V gene, J gene, D gene, CDR3 protein. A D gene is named only where the DNA matches it firmly.

v_call: TRBV27; j_call: TRBJ2-3; d_call: TRBD2; cdr3_aa: ASSSIAGRATDTQY
v_call: TRBV29-1; j_call: TRBJ2-7; d_call: TRBD1; cdr3_aa: SVRTGTEQY
v_call: TRBV12-3/TRBV12-4; j_call: TRBJ2-6; d_call: TRBD1; cdr3_aa: ASSPRDRGPLIYSGANVLT
v_call: TRBV2; j_call: TRBJ1-4; d_call: .; cdr3_aa: ASHPASHTNEKLF
v_call: TRBV27; j_call: TRBJ1-5; d_call: .; cdr3_aa: ASSYSRGPQPQH
v_call: TRBV20-1; j_call: TRBJ1-2; d_call: .; cdr3_aa: SARDPGTANYGYT
v_call: TRBV27; j_call: TRBJ2-2; d_call: .; cdr3_aa: ASSLETTGRGTGELF
v_call: TRBV27; j_call: TRBJ2-1; d_call: .; cdr3_aa: ASSFLPLTDNEQF
v_call: TRBV24-1; j_call: TRBJ2-3; d_call: .; cdr3_aa: ATTDGKRTDTQY
v_call: TRBV19; j_call: TRBJ2-7; d_call: TRBD1; cdr3_aa: ASRGDRGKNEQY
v_call: TRBV6-5; j_call: TRBJ1-2; d_call: TRBD1; cdr3_aa: ASTDPGQKYGYT
v_call: TRBV7-3; j_call: TRBJ2-1; d_call: .; cdr3_aa: ASSQDTSHEQF
v_call: TRBV7-6; j_call: TRBJ2-1; d_call: .; cdr3_aa: ASSLAMGAQF
v_call: TRBV29-1; j_call: TRBJ2-5; d_call: .; cdr3_aa: SVEGRGDVTQY
v_call: TRBV6-1; j_call: TRBJ2-6; d_call: .; cdr3_aa: ASSEGVGGRSHFSGANVLT
v_call: TRBV18; j_call: TRBJ2-1; d_call: .; cdr3_aa: ASSPSLDSHNEQF
v_call: TRBV19; j_call: TRBJ2-1; d_call: .; cdr3_aa: AISDYNEQF
v_call: TRBV6-6; j_call: TRBJ2-2; d_call: TRBD1; cdr3_aa: ASTPGQGAYSGELF
v_call: TRBV20-1; j_call: TRBJ1-2; d_call: .; cdr3_aa: SAAQGVVTEGYT
v_call: TRBV19; j_call: TRBJ2-3; d_call: .; cdr3_aa: ASGEGATDTQY
v_call: TRBV6-4; j_call: TRBJ2-7; d_call: TRBD1; cdr3_aa: ASSDAGGPLEQY
v_call: TRBV19; j_call: TRBJ2-3; d_call: TRBD2; cdr3_aa: ASSPTSGDGDTQY